This entry concerns a single T cell receptor (beta chain). The antigen is not known. The entry originates in a study of shared clonotypes between healthy human individuals. The germline V gene has CDR1 PRHDT and CDR2 FYEKMQ (reference sequence). J gave up 6 bases and V 5 bases, and 8 bases lay outside the gene matches. The CDR3 runs to 15 residues. CD45RO negativity and positive selection for CCR7 defined naive CD8 cells, a population that excluded terminally differentiated effector memory CD45RA+ cells. Study-wide findings and caveats: Generation of non-shared clonotypes was less probable than generation of clonotypes shared by all four donors.

Methods used by the authors: Filtering differed for immunoSEQ, which gave only junction sequences without quality scores. Clones were sequenced by immunoSEQ multiplex PCR, and TCRdb holds only the in-frame ones, with some missing. V, J and clone size are those of that table, while D and trimming were read from the DNA. In the table there are around 610,000 clones, around 96% of which are singletons. The V and J genes are TRBV13 and TRBJ2-7; 12 nucleotides line up with TRBD2. This TCR was recovered from a woman aged 25 to 39 in good health. The sample taken for sequencing was naive CD8+ T cells sorted from blood. CDR3 amino acids: CASSAILAGGPEQYF. CDR3 coding DNA: TGTGCCAGCAGCGCGATTCTAGCGGGAGGGCCCGAGCAGTACTTC. Full variable domain (missing parts from reference TRBV13 and TRBJ2-7): AAGVIQSPRHLIKEKRETATLKCYPIPRHDTVYWYQQGPGQDPQFLISFYEKMQSDKGSIPDRFSAQQFSDYHSELNMSSLELGDSALYFCASSAILAGGPEQYFGPGTRLTVT.